Following are 8 T cell receptor beta chains from one sample sequenced in a study of CD8+ T cells in alopecia areata. Once RNA had been extracted, it was reverse transcribed into cDNA to act as the sequencing template. Produced via immunoSEQ multiplex PCR; TCRdb's table is partial and in-frame only. Here the sample spans 90,000 to 120,000 clones, 50% to 60% being singletons. The sample consisted of NKG2D-low CD8+ T cells sorted from blood. The source is a human donor with alopecia areata.

The rearrangement joins TRBV23-1 to TRBJ1-1, with TRBD1 as a possible D gene (5 bases). TRBV23-1 falls under the ORF class, with uncertain function. V was cut by 6 bases and J by 7 bases, with 18 bases left in between. The CDR3 has 14 amino acids. The CDR3 nucleotides read TGCGCCAGCAGCCCGGGGCCAGTGATGAATGAAGCTTTCTTT. It is translated as CASSPGPVMNEAFF.

This rearrangement joins TRBV27 to TRBJ2-5; no reliable D call. The CDR3 totals 14 residues. Trimming removed 1 base from V and 1 base from J, with 7 bases in between. Germline lookup yields CDR1 MNHEY and CDR2 SMNVEV (reference sequence). The CDR3 region is CASSLFPGQETQYF. The CDR3 nucleotides are TGTGCCAGCAGTTTATTCCCGGGCCAAGAGACCCAGTACTTC.

This clone was counted only a few times. The chain has TRBV7-9 and TRBJ1-1, with TRBD1 as a possible D gene (6 bases). CDR1 is SEHNR, CDR2 FQNEAQ, per germline (reference sequence). V was pared by 7 bases and J by 1 base, with 16 bases between. The CDR3 is made up of 15 amino acids. The CDR3 spells CASTPTRGENTEAFF. The CDR3 region has the DNA TGTGCCAGCACCCCCACCAGGGGCGAGAACACTGAAGCTTTCTTT.

The chain links TRBV30 to TRBJ2-3; D is unclear. The germline V gene has CDR1 GTSNPN and CDR2 SVGIG (reference sequence). The V and J ends lost 2 bases and 4 bases respectively, with 22 bases between them. The length of the CDR3 is 17 residues. Here the CDR3 DNA reads TGTGCCTGGAGTATGACCCGGACGCGAGGCTATCCAGATACGCAGTATTTT. Residues: CAWSMTRTRGYPDTQYF.

The chain employs TRBV20-1 and TRBJ1-1, with D possibly being TRBD1 (5 bases). V gave up 4 bases and J gave up 6 bases, with 9 bases separating them. This CDR3 region has 11 residues. The germline V gene has CDR1 DFQATT and CDR2 SNEGSKA (reference sequence). This CDR3 is CSAKQEAEAFF. CDR3 DNA: TGCAGTGCTAAACAGGAGGCTGAAGCTTTCTTT.

The V and J genes are TRBV7-9 and TRBJ2-1; possible D gene TRBD2, 5 bases. The CDR3 has 19 residues. The germline CDR1 and CDR2 sequences are SEHNR and FQNEAQ (reference sequence). Trimming pared 4 bases from V and 4 bases from J, leaving 26 bases between. CDR3 in amino acids: CASSSPNFDPLKRYNEQFF. The CDR3 bases are TGTGCCAGCAGCTCGCCTAACTTCGACCCGCTGAAGCGGTACAATGAGCAGTTCTTC.

The chain joins TRBV4-1 to TRBJ2-1; a possible D gene is TRBD1 (5 bases). The CDR3 covers 14 residues. Trimming left V 0 bases short and J 8 bases short, with 11 bases between. Germline-derived CDR1 and CDR2 are MGHRA and YSYEKL. CDR3 coding DNA: TGCGCCAGCAGCCAAGATCCCCTAGGGGATGAGCAGTTCTTC. Its protein product is CASSQDPLGDEQFF.

A few counts support this clone. The chain joins TRBV13 to TRBJ2-7, with TRBD2 matching over 13 bases. The J segment lost 7 bases and the V segment lost 3 bases, leaving 3 bases of the junction unmatched. The CDR3 loop spans 14 amino acids. The germline V gene encodes CDR1 PRHDT and CDR2 FYEKMQ (reference sequence). The CDR3 DNA sequence: TGTGCCAGCAGCTTTACTAGCGGGAGGGTTGAGCAGTACTTC. Its protein product is CASSFTSGRVEQYF. Together with reference TRBV13 and TRBJ2-7, the CDR3 gives the full variable domain: AAGVIQSPRHLIKEKRETATLKCYPIPRHDTVYWYQQGPGQDPQFLISFYEKMQSDKGSIPDRFSAQQFSDYHSELNMSSLELGDSALYFCASSFTSGRVEQYFGPGTRLTVT.